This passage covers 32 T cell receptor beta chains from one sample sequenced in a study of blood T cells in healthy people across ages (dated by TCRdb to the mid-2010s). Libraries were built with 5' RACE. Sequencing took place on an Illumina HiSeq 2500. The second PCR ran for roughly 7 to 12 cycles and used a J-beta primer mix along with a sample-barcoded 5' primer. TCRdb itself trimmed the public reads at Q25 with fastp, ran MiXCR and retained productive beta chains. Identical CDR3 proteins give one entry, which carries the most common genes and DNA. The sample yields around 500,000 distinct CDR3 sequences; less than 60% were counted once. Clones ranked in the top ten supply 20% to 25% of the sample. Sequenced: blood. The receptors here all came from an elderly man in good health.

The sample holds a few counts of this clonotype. The CDR3: CATSRDWGTSGPNEQFF. The DNA of the CDR3 is TGTGCCACCAGCAGAGATTGGGGGACTAGCGGTCCTAATGAGCAGTTCTTC. The chain uses TRBV15 and TRBJ2-1, with 11 nucleotides matching TRBD2. The CDR3 is 17 amino acids. Germline loops: CDR1 LNHNV, CDR2 YYDKDF (reference sequence). V was pared by 0 bases and J by 7 bases, with 8 bases of the junction left unmatched.

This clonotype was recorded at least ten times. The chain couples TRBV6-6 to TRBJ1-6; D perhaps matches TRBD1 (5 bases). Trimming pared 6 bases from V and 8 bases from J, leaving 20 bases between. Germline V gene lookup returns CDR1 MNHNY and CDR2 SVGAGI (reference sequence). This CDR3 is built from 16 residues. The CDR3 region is CASSRARQTVDSPLHF. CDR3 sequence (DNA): TGTGCCAGCAGCAGGGCCCGACAGACCGTGGATTCACCCCTCCACTTT.

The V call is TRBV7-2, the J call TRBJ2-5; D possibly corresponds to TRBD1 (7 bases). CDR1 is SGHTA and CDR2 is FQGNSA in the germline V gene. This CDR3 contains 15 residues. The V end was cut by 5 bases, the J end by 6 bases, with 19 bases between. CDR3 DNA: TGTGCCAGCAGCGCTGGTCCCCAGGGGGGCAAGACCCAGTACTTC. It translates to CASSAGPQGGKTQYF.

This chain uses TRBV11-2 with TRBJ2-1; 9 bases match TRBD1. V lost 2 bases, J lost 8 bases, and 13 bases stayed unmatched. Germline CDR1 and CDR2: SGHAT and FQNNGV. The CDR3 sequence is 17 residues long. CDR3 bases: TGTGCCAGCAGCTTAAATGTTGGGACAGGGTGGGAGGATGAGCAGTTCTTC. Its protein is CASSLNVGTGWEDEQFF. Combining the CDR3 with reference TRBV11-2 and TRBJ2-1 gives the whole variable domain EAGVAQSPRYKIIEKRQSVAFWCNPISGHATLYWYQQILGQGPKLLIQFQNNGVVDDSQLPKDRFSAERLKGVDSTLKIQPAKLEDSAVYLCASSLNVGTGWEDEQFFGPGTRLTVL.

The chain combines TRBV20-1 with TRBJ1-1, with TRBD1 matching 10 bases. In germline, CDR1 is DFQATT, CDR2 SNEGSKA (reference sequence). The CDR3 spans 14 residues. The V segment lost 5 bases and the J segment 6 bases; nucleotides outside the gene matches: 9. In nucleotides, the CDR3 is TGCAGTGCTCAGGGACAGGGGATAGATTCTGAAGCTTTCTTT. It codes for CSAQGQGIDSEAFF.

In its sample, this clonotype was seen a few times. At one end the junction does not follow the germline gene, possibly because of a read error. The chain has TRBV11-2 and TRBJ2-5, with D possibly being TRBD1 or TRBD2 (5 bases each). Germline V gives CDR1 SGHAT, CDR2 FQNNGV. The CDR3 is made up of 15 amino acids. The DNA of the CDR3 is TGTGCCAGCAGCCTAGAACCGGGACGCCAAGAGACCCAGTACTTC. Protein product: CASSLEPGRQETQYF.

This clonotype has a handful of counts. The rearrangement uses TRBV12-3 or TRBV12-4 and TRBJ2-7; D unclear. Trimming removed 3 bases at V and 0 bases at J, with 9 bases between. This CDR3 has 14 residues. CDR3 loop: CASSFEESSYEQYF. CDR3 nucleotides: TGTGCCAGCAGTTTTGAGGAGAGCTCCTACGAGCAGTACTTC.

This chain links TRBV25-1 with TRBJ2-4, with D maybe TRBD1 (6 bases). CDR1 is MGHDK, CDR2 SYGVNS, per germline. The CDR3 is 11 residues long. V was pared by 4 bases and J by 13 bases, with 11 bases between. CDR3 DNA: TGTGCCAGCAGTGTACAGGGTGAGCAGTACTTC. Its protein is CASSVQGEQYF.

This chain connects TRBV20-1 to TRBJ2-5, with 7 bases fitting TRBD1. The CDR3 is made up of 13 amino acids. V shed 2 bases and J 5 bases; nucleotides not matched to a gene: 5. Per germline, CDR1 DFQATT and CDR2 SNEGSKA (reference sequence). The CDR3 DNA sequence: TGCAGTGCTAGACCTACAGGGGAGGAGACCCAGTACTTC. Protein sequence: CSARPTGEETQYF.

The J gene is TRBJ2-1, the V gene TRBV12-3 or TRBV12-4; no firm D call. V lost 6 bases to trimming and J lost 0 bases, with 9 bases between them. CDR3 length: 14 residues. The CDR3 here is CASRKTSSYNEQFF. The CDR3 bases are TGTGCCAGCAGAAAGACGAGCTCCTACAATGAGCAGTTCTTC.

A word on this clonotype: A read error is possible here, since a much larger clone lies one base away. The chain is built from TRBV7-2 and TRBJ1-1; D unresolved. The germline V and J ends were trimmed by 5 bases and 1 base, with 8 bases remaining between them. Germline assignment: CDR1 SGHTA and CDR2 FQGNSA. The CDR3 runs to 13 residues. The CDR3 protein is CASSISGNTEAFF. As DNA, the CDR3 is TGTGCCAGCAGCATCTCAGGGAACACTGAAGCTTTCTTT.

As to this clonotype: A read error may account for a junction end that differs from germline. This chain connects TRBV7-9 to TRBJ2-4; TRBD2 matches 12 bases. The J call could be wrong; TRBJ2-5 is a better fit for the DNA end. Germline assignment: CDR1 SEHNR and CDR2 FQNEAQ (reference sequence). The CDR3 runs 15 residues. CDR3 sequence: CASSLAGGPWETQYF. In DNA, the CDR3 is TGTGCCAGCAGCCTAGCGGGAGGGCCTTGGGAGACCCAGTACTTC.

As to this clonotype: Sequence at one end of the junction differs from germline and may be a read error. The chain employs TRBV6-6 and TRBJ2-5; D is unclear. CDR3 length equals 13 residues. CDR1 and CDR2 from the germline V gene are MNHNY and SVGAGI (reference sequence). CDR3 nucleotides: TGTGCCAGCAGTTACTTGCAGAAAGAGACCCAGAACTTC. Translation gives CASSYLQKETQNF.

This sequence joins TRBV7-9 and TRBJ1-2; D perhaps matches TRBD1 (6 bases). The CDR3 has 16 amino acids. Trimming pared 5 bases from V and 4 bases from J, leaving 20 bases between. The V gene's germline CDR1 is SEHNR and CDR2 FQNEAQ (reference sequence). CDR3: CASSPGDDTGTYGYTF. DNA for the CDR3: TGTGCCAGCAGCCCAGGGGACGATACAGGGACCTATGGCTACACCTTC.

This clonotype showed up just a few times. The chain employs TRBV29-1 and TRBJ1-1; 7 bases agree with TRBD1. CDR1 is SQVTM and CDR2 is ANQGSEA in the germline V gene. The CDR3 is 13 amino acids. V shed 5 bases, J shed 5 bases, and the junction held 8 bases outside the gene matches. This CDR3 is CSVLQGILTEAFF. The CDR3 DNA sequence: TGCAGCGTTCTACAGGGGATTCTTACTGAAGCTTTCTTT.

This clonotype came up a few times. CDR3 in DNA: TGTGCCAGCAGAAACAGCGGGGGGGCTGGAGATACGCAGTATTTT. Its protein product is CASRNSGGAGDTQYF. The chain joins TRBV6-2 or TRBV6-3 to TRBJ2-3, with 10 bases fitting TRBD2. Germline CDR1 and CDR2: MNHEY and SVGEGT. The V and J ends lost 6 bases and 5 bases, in that order; junction bases with no gene match: 8. The CDR3 runs to 15 residues.

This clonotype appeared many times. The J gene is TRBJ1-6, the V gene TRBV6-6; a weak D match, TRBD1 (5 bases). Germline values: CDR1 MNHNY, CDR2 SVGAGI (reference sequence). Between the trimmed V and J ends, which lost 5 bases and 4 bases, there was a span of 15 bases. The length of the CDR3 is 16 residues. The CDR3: CASSNRQQDYNSPLHF. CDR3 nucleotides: TGTGCCAGCAGTAATAGACAGCAAGATTATAATTCACCCCTCCACTTT.

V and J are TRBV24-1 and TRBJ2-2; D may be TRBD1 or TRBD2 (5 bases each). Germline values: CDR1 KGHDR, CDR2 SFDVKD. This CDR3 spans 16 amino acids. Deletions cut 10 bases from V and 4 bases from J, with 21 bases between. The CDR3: CATGRRDGVSTGELFF. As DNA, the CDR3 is TGTGCCACAGGAAGAAGGGACGGGGTGTCCACCGGGGAGCTGTTTTTT.

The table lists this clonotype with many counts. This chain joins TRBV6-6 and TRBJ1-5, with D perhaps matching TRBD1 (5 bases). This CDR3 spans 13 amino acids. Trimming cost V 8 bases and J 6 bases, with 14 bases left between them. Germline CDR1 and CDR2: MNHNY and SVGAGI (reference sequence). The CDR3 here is CASGWGGGQPQHF. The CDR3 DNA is TGTGCCAGCGGTTGGGGTGGGGGTCAGCCCCAGCATTTT.

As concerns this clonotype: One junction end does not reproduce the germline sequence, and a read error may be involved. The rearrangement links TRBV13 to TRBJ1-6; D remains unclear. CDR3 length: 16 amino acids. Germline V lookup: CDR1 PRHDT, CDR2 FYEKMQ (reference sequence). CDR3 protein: CASSPQVEGWNSPPHF. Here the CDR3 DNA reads TGTGCCAGCAGCCCCCAGGTAGAGGGTTGGAATTCACCCCCCCACTTT.

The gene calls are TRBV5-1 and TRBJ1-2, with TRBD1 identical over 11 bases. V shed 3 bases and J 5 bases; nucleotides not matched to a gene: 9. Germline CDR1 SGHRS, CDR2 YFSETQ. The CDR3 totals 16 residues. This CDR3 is CASSSEGTGGIYGYTF. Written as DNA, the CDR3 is TGCGCCAGCAGCTCCGAAGGGACAGGGGGAATTTATGGCTACACCTTC.

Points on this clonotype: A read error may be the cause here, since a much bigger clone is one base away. CDR3 nucleotide sequence: TGTGCCAGCAGTCCCTGGGGGCAGGAAAACATTCGGTACTTC. It yields the protein CASSPWGQENIRYF. The genes are TRBV6-6 and TRBJ2-4, with D possibly being TRBD1 (6 bases). This CDR3 region has 14 residues. Per the germline V gene, CDR1 is MNHNY and CDR2 is SVGAGI (reference sequence).

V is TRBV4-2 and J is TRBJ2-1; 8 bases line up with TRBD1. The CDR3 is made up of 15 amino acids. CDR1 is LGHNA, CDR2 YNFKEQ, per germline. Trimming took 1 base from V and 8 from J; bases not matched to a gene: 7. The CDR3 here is CASSQGTGNSDEQFF. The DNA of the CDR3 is TGTGCCAGCAGCCAAGGGACAGGGAATAGTGATGAGCAGTTCTTC.

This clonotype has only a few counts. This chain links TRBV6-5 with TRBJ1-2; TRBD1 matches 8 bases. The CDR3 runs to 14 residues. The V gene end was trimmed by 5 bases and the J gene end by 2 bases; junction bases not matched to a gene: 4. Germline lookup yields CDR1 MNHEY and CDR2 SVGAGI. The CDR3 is CASSARTGNYGYTF. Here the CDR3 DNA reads TGTGCCAGCAGTGCCCGGACAGGGAACTATGGCTACACCTTC.

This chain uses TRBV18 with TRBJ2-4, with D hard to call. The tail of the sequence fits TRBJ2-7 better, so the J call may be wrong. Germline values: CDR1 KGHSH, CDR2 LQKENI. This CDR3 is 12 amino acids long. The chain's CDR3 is CASSPPSFEQYF. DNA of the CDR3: TGTGCCAGCTCACCACCCAGTTTCGAGCAGTACTTC.

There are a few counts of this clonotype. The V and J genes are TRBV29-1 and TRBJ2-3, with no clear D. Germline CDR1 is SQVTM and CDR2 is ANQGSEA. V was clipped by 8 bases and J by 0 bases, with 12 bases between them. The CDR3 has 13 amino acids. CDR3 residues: CSLPAESTDTQYF. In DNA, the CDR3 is TGCAGCCTCCCCGCAGAAAGCACAGATACGCAGTATTTT.

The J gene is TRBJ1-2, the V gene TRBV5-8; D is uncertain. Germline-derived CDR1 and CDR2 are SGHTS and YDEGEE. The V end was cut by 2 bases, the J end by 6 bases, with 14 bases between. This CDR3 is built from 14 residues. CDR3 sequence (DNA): TGTGCCAGCAGCTTTAGTTCGGGAAGCAATGGCTACACCTTC. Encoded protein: CASSFSSGSNGYTF.

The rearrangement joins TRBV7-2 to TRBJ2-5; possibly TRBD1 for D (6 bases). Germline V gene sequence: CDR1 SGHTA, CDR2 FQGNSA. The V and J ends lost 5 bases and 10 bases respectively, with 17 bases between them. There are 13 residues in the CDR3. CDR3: CASSPLGGEVQYF. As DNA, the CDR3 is TGTGCCAGCAGCCCCCTTGGGGGCGAGGTCCAGTACTTC.

CDR3 sequence (DNA): TGTGCCAGCAGGGAACTAAGACAGGGGTCCTACGAGCAGTACTTC. The encoded protein is CASRELRQGSYEQYF. This chain uses TRBV6-2 or TRBV6-3 with TRBJ2-7; TRBD1 matches at 8 bases. The CDR3 contains 15 residues. Germline CDR1 MNHEY, CDR2 SVGEGT. Losses at the gene ends were 6 bases for V and 1 base for J; bases not matched to a gene: 8.

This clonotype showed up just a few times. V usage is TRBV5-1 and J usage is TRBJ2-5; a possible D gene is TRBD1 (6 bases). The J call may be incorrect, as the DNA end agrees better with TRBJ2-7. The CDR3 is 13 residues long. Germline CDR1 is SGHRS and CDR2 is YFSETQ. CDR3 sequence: CASSLIQGGEQYF. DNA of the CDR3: TGCGCCAGCAGCTTAATACAGGGCGGCGAGCAGTACTTC.

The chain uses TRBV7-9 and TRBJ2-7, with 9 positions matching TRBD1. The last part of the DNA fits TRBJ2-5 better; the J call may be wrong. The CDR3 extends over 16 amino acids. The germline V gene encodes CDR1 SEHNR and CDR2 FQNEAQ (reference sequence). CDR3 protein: CASSLGRDRASVTQYF. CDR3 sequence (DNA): TGTGCCAGCAGCTTAGGTCGGGACAGGGCCTCGGTGACCCAGTACTTC.

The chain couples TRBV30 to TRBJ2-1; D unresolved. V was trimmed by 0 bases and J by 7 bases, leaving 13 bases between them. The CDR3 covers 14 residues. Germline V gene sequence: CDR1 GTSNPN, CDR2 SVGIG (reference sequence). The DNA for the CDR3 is TGTGCCTGGAGTGTAGGCCAGAACGAGAATGAGCAGTTCTTC. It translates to CAWSVGQNENEQFF.